This T cell receptor beta chain came from a study of lymphopenia after photon versus proton radiotherapy. Study-level findings and limits: Post-nadir diversity loss with photons came from oligoclonal expansion, particularly CD8+ Temra cells.

Worth noting for this clone: Its antigen is unidentified.

Libraries were prepared by immunoSEQ multiplex PCR; TCRdb keeps only in-frame clonotypes and omits some of them. Seen here are under 20,000 clones, about nine tenths observed once, and the top ten hold under 7.5%. V was cut by 3 bases and J by 5 bases, with 5 bases left in between. The CDR3 extends over 11 amino acids. Germline V CDR1 and CDR2: SGHRS, YFSETQ. Sample: peripheral blood, taken from a patient treated with photon-based radiotherapy. The sequence was obtained from a man in his sixties with pancreatic cancer. The chain employs TRBV5-1 and TRBJ2-5; D gene ambiguous. The CDR3 spells CASSSGETQYF. The CDR3 region has the DNA TGCGCCAGCAGCTCCGGGGAGACCCAGTACTTC.